This T cell receptor (beta chain) was captured by sequencing in a study of blood T cell repertoires in COVID-19. Background on the study: T cells, B-cell-depleted T cells, or PBMCs supplied cDNA or gDNA.

Original methodology: Estimated nucleated cell counts came from reference gene primer amplification. Assay used: immunoSEQ multiplex PCR; TCRdb lists only in-frame clones, some missing. The V and J calls and clone size come from that table; D and trimming were worked out from the DNA. In the table there are fewer than 250,000 clones, approximately 84% of which are singletons. Germline CDR1 and CDR2: SGHVS and FQNEAQ. CDR3 length: 15 amino acids. Trimming at V came to 7 bases and at J to 8 bases, leaving 7 bases not matched to a gene. The rearrangement uses TRBV7-8 and TRBJ2-2; 13 bases match TRBD2. The sample consisted of peripheral blood. The sequence was collected from a man aged 50 or older with acute or convalescent COVID-19. CDR3 protein: CASTELAGGLGELFF. Here the CDR3 DNA reads TGTGCCAGCACCGAACTAGCGGGAGGGTTAGGGGAGCTGTTTTTT.